A selection of T cell receptor beta chains follows, all from one sample in a study of T-cell memory formation after mild COVID-19. In TCRdb, the 5' RACE reads were re-called with MiXCR into one record per CDR3 protein. Seen here are approximately 99,000 distinct CDR3 sequences, over 15% observed once, and the top ten hold roughly 5.5%. Sequenced input: PBMCs or a T cell subset sorted from them (not recorded which). All receptors derive from a young man who had mild COVID-19 (a few samples of this study predate the infection). Cell type and time point are not known. Each CDR3 is given with its conserved first and last residue. The order of the fields is clone size, V gene, D gene, J gene, CDR3 protein, CDR3 DNA. The D gene is left open where the match is weak. Rows may omit the clone size; those that give it use once, few, many or a size class.

many	TRBV30	TRBD2	TRBJ2-7	CAWSGGGPYEQYF	TGTGCCTGGAGCGGCGGGGGACCCTACGAGCAGTACTTC
few	TRBV23-1	-	TRBJ1-5	CASSQAASCPQHF	TGCGCCAGCAGTCAAGCGGCTTCGTGCCCCCAGCATTTT
few	TRBV10-2	TRBD1	TRBJ1-1	CASSFDRGGNTEAFF	TGCGCCAGCAGTTTCGACAGGGGAGGGAACACTGAAGCTTTCTTT
few	TRBV7-6	-	TRBJ1-6	CASSLGTANSPLHF	TGTGCCAGCAGCCTTGGGACGGCGAATTCACCCCTCCACTTT
-	TRBV7-2	-	TRBJ2-7	CASSPDGFYEQYF	TGTGCCAGCAGCCCTGATGGATTTTACGAGCAGTACTTC
-	TRBV6-6	TRBD1	TRBJ2-7	CASSRDRATYEQYF	TGTGCCAGCAGTCGGGACAGGGCCACCTACGAGCAGTACTTC
-	TRBV6-2/TRBV6-3	-	TRBJ2-7	CASSTDSYEQYF	TGTGCCAGCAGTACGGACAGCTACGAGCAGTACTTC
many	TRBV5-1	-	TRBJ1-1	CASSALQLVDTEAFF	TGCGCCAGCAGCGCTTTACAGCTCGTCGACACTGAAGCTTTCTTT
-	TRBV6-2/TRBV6-3	-	TRBJ1-2	CASSYATQPYGYTF	TGTGCCAGCAGTTACGCCACCCAACCCTATGGCTACACCTTC
few	TRBV10-3	-	TRBJ2-1	CAISGGPSGNFGGKDEQFF	TGTGCCATCAGTGGGGGGCCCTCAGGGAATTTCGGAGGGAAGGATGAGCAGTTCTTC
-	TRBV10-3	TRBD2	TRBJ2-1	CAISVSDGRDEQFF	TGTGCCATCAGTGTTTCGGACGGGAGGGATGAGCAGTTCTTC
-	TRBV18	-	TRBJ2-1	CASSPPVGNEQFF	TGTGCCAGCTCACCACCGGTCGGAAATGAGCAGTTCTTC
-	TRBV24-1	TRBD1	TRBJ2-2	CATSDPKRGHTGELFF	TGTGCCACCAGTGACCCGAAGAGGGGGCACACCGGGGAGCTGTTTTTT
-	TRBV7-3	TRBD2	TRBJ2-3	CASGGEGTDTQYF	TGTGCCAGCGGGGGGGAGGGCACAGATACGCAGTATTTT
-	TRBV7-2	-	TRBJ1-6	CASSSTSTGSPLHF	TGTGCCAGCAGCTCCACCTCGACCGGATCACCCCTCCACTTT
few	TRBV6-5	-	TRBJ2-2	CASSSRSEFTGELFF	TGTGCCAGCAGTTCCCGTTCAGAGTTTACCGGGGAGCTGTTTTTT
few	TRBV7-2	-	TRBJ1-1	CASSPYLNTEAFF	TGTGCCAGCAGCCCCTATCTCAACACTGAAGCTTTCTTT
-	TRBV4-1	TRBD1	TRBJ1-2	CASSHPGEGGIYGYTF	TGCGCCAGCAGCCACCCCGGTGAAGGGGGCATCTATGGCTACACCTTC
few	TRBV5-1	-	TRBJ2-3	CASSTGHAGTDTQYF	TGCGCCAGCAGCACAGGACACGCCGGCACAGATACGCAGTATTTT
-	TRBV6-5	-	TRBJ2-5	CASSYSNRGVETQYF	TGTGCCAGCAGTTACTCGAATCGGGGAGTGGAGACCCAGTACTTC
-	TRBV6-6	TRBD1	TRBJ1-1	CASSVDRGNTEAFF	TGTGCCAGCAGTGTGGACAGGGGGAACACTGAAGCTTTCTTT
-	TRBV20-1	TRBD2	TRBJ2-5	CSAWTRGGSETQYF	TGCAGTGCTTGGACTAGAGGTGGTTCGGAGACCCAGTACTTC
few	TRBV6-2/TRBV6-3	-	TRBJ2-6	CASTFMDSYPGANVLTF	TGTGCCAGCACTTTCATGGACAGCTATCCTGGGGCCAACGTCCTGACTTTC
-	TRBV5-1	-	TRBJ1-5	CASSLTGRNQPQHF	TGCGCCAGCAGCTTGACAGGGAGGAATCAGCCCCAGCATTTT
few	TRBV5-5	-	TRBJ1-2	CASSSVAVWRGYTF	TGTGCCAGCAGTTCTGTTGCGGTTTGGAGAGGCTACACCTTC
-	TRBV5-4	-	TRBJ1-2	CASRYVGTNGYTF	TGTGCCAGCAGATACGTTGGGACCAATGGCTACACCTTC
few	TRBV5-4	-	TRBJ2-5	CASSLGWRETQYF	TGTGCCAGCAGCTTAGGGTGGCGAGAGACCCAGTACTTC
many	TRBV20-1	-	TRBJ1-2	CSASTNPGYTF	TGCAGTGCTAGTACGAACCCCGGCTACACCTTC
few	TRBV24-1	-	TRBJ2-5	CATSDSLQETQYF	TGTGCCACCAGTGATTCACTCCAAGAGACCCAGTACTTC
-	TRBV6-2/TRBV6-3	-	TRBJ2-7	CASSYRPLYEQYF	TGTGCCAGCAGTTACAGGCCCCTCTACGAGCAGTACTTC
-	TRBV5-8	-	TRBJ2-3	CASSFITDTQYF	TGTGCCAGCAGCTTCATCACAGATACGCAGTATTTT
few	TRBV4-2	-	TRBJ2-3	CASSQPGTYTDTQYF	TGTGCCAGCAGTCAACCGGGAACATACACAGATACGCAGTATTTT
few	TRBV4-1	-	TRBJ2-2	CASSQPSNTGELFF	TGCGCCAGCAGCCAACCATCGAACACCGGGGAGCTGTTTTTT
many	TRBV5-1	TRBD1	TRBJ1-6	CASSSQGDIRNSPLHF	TGCGCCAGCAGCTCGCAGGGGGACATAAGAAATTCACCCCTCCACTTT
few	TRBV4-3	TRBD1	TRBJ2-7	CASRRTATGTSYEQYF	TGCGCCAGCAGACGGACCGCGACAGGGACCTCCTACGAGCAGTACTTC
many	TRBV20-1	-	TRBJ1-1	CSARDAGAGNTEAFF	TGCAGTGCTAGAGATGCGGGGGCTGGGAACACTGAAGCTTTCTTT
few	TRBV29-1	-	TRBJ1-2	CSVEDREQGGGYTF	TGCAGCGTTGAAGATCGAGAGCAGGGTGGTGGCTACACCTTC
-	TRBV13	TRBD1	TRBJ2-1	CASSFRDRGNNEQFF	TGTGCCAGCAGCTTCCGGGACAGGGGGAACAATGAGCAGTTCTTC
-	TRBV7-2	-	TRBJ1-5	CAFSLSGNQPQHF	TGTGCCTTCAGCTTATCCGGCAATCAGCCCCAGCATTTT
-	TRBV12-3/TRBV12-4	-	TRBJ2-2	CASMWGAFTGELFF	TGTGCCAGCATGTGGGGGGCCTTCACCGGGGAGCTGTTTTTT
-	TRBV20-1	TRBD1	TRBJ2-7	CSAVRGFSYEQYF	TGCAGTGCGGTCAGGGGGTTCTCCTACGAGCAGTACTTC
few	TRBV11-2	TRBD2	TRBJ2-3	CASSPTLAGTPTDTQYF	TGTGCCAGCAGCCCAACACTAGCGGGGACCCCCACAGATACGCAGTATTTT
few	TRBV6-5	TRBD1	TRBJ1-2	CASSPTTGAAYGYTF	TGTGCCAGCAGTCCCACGACAGGGGCCGCCTATGGCTACACCTTC
-	TRBV29-1	-	TRBJ2-1	CSVGEREQFF	TGCAGCGTTGGGGAGCGTGAGCAGTTCTTC